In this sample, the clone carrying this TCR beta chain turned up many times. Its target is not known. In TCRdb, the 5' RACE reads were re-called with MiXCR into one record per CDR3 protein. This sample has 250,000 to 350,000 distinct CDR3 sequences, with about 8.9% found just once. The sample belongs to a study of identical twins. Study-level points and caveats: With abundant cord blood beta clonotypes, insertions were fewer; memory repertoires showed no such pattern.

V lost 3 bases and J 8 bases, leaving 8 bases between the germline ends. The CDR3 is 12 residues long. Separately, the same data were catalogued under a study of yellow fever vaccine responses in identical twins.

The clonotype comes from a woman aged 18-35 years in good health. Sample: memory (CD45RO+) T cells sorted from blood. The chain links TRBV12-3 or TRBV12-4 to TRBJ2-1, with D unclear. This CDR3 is CASSFGLHEQFF. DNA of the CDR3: TGTGCCAGCAGTTTCGGTTTACATGAGCAGTTCTTC.